This T cell receptor beta chain was observed in a study of cytomegalovirus exposure and HLA in healthy donors. Findings and caveats of the study: Researchers reported in a later analysis that common viral pathogens appeared linked to several top clusters. In the analysis, some V segments, TRBV6-2 and TRBV6-3 included, were excluded as indistinguishable. In a later analysis, 16,951 TCR beta sequences were associated with HLA alleles at 0.05 false discovery rate.

Vbeta (60) and Jbeta (13) primers were used in the PCR. This table comes from immunoSEQ multiplex PCR, and its TCRdb copy is limited to in-frame clones, with some not included. The top ten hold less than 4.5% of the sample, which has about 160,000 clones, 77% seen once. Details on this clone: No antigen is known for it.

This CDR3 comprises 14 residues. V was clipped by 5 bases and J by 4 bases, with 15 bases between them. Germline CDR1 and CDR2: SGHTA and FQGNSA. Specimen: PBMCs. The receptor's source is a man aged 30 to 45 in good health and CMV-seropositive. This rearrangement joins TRBV7-2 to TRBJ2-7; perhaps TRBD2 as D (5 bases). The CDR3 loop reads CASSLLGRSYEQYF. The CDR3 bases are TGTGCCAGCAGCCTACTAGGTCGTTCGTACGAGCAGTACTTC.